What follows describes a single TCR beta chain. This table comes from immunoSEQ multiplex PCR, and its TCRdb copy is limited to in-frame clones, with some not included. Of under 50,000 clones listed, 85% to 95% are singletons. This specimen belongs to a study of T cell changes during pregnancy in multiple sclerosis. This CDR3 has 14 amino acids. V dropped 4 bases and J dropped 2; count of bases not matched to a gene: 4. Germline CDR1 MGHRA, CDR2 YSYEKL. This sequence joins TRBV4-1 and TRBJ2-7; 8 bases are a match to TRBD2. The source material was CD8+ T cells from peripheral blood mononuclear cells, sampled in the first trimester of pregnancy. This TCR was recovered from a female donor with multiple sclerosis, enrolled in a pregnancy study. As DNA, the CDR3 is TGCGCCAGCAGCCCCTATAGCGGGACCTACGAGCAGTACTTC. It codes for CASSPYSGTYEQYF.